The present entry profiles one T cell receptor (beta chain) with its context. Its specificity is not known. This sample was included in a study of identical twins. Broader study findings: Cord blood beta clonotypes present at high abundance carried fewer insertions; no such pattern appeared in memory repertoires.

The germline gives CDR1 SGDLS, CDR2 YYNGEE. V was clipped by 3 bases and J by 5 bases, with 11 bases between them. CDR3 length: 13 amino acids. TCRdb reprocessed the 5' RACE reads via MiXCR and lists one record per CDR3 protein. The sample has about 530,000 distinct CDR3 sequences, about 22% seen once. This sample also belongs to another study, concerning yellow fever vaccine responses in identical twins. That source notes: Vaccine T cell responses of twins reportedly seemed partly convergent and partly personalized.

The sequencing input was CD4+ T cells sorted from blood. The chain recombines TRBV9 with TRBJ2-5, with D possibly called TRBD1 or TRBD2 (5 bases each). The source is a woman between 18 and 29 years old in good health. CDR3 protein: CASSGGVGETQYF. The CDR3 coding sequence is TGTGCCAGCAGCGGAGGGGTCGGGGAGACCCAGTACTTC.